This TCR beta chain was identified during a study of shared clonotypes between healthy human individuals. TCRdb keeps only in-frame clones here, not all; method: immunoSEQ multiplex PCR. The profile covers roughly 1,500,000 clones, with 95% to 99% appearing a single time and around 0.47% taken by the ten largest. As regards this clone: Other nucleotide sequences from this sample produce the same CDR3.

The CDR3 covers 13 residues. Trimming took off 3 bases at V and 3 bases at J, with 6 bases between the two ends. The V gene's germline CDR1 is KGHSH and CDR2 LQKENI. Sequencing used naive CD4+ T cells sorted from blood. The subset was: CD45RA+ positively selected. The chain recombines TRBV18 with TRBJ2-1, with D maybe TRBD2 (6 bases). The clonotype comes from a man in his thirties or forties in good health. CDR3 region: CASSPGGYNEQFF. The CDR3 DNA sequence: TGTGCCAGCTCACCCGGGGGCTACAATGAGCAGTTCTTC.